This T cell receptor (beta chain) was captured in a study of CD8+ T cells in alopecia areata. Treatment reported: oral pan-JAK inhibitor, 5-10 mg twice daily. Germline V gene lookup returns CDR1 LNHNV and CDR2 YYDKDF (reference sequence). V lost 2 bases, J lost 6 bases, and 13 bases lay in between. This CDR3 has 15 amino acids. Isolated RNA was reverse transcribed into cDNA used as the sequencing template. Assay: immunoSEQ multiplex PCR; the TCRdb copy retains only in-frame clones and omits some. The sample consists of 150,000 or so clones, 50% to 75% of them appearing once. V and J are TRBV15 and TRBJ1-4; D not certain. This TCR was sampled from a human donor with alopecia areata. The source material was CD4+ T cells sorted from blood, sampled at approximately week 60, from a patient treated with tofacitinib. For the CDR3, the DNA is TGTGCCACCAGCAGAACCAGGACCCTAGATGAAAAACTGTTTTTT. It specifies CATSRTRTLDEKLFF.